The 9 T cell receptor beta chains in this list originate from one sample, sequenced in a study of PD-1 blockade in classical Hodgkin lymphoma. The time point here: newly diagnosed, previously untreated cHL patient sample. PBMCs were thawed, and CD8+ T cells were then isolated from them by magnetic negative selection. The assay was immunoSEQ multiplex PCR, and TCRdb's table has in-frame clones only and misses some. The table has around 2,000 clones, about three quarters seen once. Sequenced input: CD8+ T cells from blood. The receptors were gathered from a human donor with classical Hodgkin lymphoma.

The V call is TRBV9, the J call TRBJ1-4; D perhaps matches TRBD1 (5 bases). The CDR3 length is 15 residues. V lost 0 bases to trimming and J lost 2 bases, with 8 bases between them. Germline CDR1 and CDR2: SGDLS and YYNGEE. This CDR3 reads CASSVGGFTNEKLFF. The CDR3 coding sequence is TGTGCCAGCAGCGTAGGGGGGTTTACTAATGAAAAACTGTTTTTT.

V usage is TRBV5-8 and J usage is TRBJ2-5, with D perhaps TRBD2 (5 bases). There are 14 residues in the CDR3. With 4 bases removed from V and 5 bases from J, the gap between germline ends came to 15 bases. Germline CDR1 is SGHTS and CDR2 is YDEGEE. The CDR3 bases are TGTGCCAGCAGCCGGGGTACATTCTGGGAGACCCAGTACTTC. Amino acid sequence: CASSRGTFWETQYF.

The CDR3 DNA follows: TGTGCCATCAGTGAGTCCTGGCTAGCGGGATCGCTTCCCGAGCAGTTCTTC. As protein: CAISESWLAGSLPEQFF. The V call is TRBV10-3, the J call TRBJ2-1; 9 bases line up with TRBD2. V lost 0 bases to trimming and J lost 10 bases; unmatched junction nucleotides: 13. The CDR3 has 17 residues. CDR1 is ENHRY and CDR2 is SYGVKD in the germline V gene.

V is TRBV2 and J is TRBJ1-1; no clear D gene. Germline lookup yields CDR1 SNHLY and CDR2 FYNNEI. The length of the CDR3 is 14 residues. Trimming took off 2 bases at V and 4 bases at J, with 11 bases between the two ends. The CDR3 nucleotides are TGTGCCAGCAGTGAAAGGCCGACAAGCACTGAAGCTTTCTTT. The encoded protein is CASSERPTSTEAFF.

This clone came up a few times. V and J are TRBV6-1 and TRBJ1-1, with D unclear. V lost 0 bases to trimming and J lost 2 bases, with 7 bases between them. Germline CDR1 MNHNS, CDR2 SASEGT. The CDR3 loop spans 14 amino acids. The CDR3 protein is CASSEASFNTEAFF. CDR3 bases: TGTGCCAGCAGTGAAGCTTCATTTAACACTGAAGCTTTCTTT.

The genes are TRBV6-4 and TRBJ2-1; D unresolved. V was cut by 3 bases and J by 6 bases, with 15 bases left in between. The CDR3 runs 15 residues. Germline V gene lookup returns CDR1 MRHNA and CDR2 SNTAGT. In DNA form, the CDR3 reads TGTGCCAGCAGTGAGGGCCCCCCCCCGGGCAATGAGCAGTTCTTC. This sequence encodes CASSEGPPPGNEQFF.

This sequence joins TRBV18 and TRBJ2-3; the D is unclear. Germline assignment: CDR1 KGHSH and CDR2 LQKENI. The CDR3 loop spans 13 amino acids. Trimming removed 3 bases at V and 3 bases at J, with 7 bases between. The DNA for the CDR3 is TGTGCCAGCTCACCCACCCGTACAGATACGCAGTATTTT. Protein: CASSPTRTDTQYF.

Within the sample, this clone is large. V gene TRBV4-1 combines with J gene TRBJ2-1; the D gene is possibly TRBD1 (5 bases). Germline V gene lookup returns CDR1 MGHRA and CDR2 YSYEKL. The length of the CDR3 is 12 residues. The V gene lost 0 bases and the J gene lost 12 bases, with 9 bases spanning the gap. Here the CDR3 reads CASSQEKGAQFF. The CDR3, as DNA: TGCGCCAGCAGCCAAGAGAAAGGGGCGCAGTTCTTC.

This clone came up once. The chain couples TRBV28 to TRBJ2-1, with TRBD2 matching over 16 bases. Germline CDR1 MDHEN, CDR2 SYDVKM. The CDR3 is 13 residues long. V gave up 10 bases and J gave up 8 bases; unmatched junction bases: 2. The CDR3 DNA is TGTGCCACCGGGACTAGCGGGGGGGATGAGCAGTTCTTC. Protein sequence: CATGTSGGDEQFF.